The clone carrying this TCR beta chain was counted at least ten times. What it recognizes is unknown. Isolated PBMCs totaled at least 6 million in each sample. This entry belongs to a study of blood T cells in healthy people across ages. This CDR3 contains 14 residues. Looked up from germline, CDR1 is MNHEY and CDR2 is SVGEGT. V lost 5 bases and J lost 3, with 10 bases in between. Study-level points and caveats: Without sorted subsets, naive and antigen-experienced compartments could not be conclusively compared. In the absence of known donor CMV status, changes in expanded clonotypes were possibly confounded.

Primed by a sample-barcoded 5' primer and a J-beta primer mix, a second PCR proceeded for about 7 to 11 cycles. One entry per CDR3 protein results from TCRdb running MiXCR on the 5' RACE reads. Of hundreds of thousands of distinct CDR3 sequences in the sample, roughly 21% are singletons; the top ten hold 3.5% to 4%. V usage is TRBV6-2 or TRBV6-3 and J usage is TRBJ2-2; D tentatively fits TRBD1 or TRBD2 (5 bases each). This receptor was identified in a man in his 70s in good health. Sequenced input: blood. The DNA of the CDR3 is TGTGCCAGCAGTGGGGACGACCACACCGGGGAGCTGTTTTTT. Its protein product is CASSGDDHTGELFF.